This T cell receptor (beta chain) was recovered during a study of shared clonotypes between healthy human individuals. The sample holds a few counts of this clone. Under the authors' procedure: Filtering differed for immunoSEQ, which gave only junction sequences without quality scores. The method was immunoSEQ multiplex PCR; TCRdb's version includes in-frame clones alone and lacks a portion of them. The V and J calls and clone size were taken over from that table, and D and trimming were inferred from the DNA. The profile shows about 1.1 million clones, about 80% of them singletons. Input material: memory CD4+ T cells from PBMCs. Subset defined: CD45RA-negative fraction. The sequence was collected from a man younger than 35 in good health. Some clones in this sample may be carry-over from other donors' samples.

In DNA, the CDR3 is TGTGCCAGCAGTCGTAAGCGGGAGGGCCATTTTGAGCAGTACTTC. This codes for CASSRKREGHFEQYF. V gene TRBV6-5 combines with J gene TRBJ2-7; 10 positions agree with TRBD2. In germline, CDR1 is MNHEY, CDR2 SVGAGI. There are 15 residues in the CDR3. Unmatched junction bases numbered 11, after V lost 5 bases and J lost 7 bases.